The present entry profiles one T cell receptor (beta chain) with its context. The source of the sample is a study of blood T cell repertoires in COVID-19. Study-wide background: The cDNA or gDNA used as material had been derived from T cells, B-cell-depleted T cells, or PBMCs.

This CDR3 has 12 amino acids. Trimming took 0 bases from V and 3 from J, leaving 3 bases between them. Germline loops: CDR1 LGHNA, CDR2 YSLEER. Original handling: Counts of nucleated cells, estimated from reference gene primer amplification, were obtained. This table comes from immunoSEQ multiplex PCR, and its TCRdb copy is limited to in-frame clones, with some not included. D and trimming come from the DNA, and the V and J calls and clone size come from that table. The profile covers around 230,000 clones, with roughly four fifths appearing a single time and around an eighth taken by the ten largest.

This clonotype originated in a woman aged 55 to 70 with active or convalescent COVID-19. This rearrangement joins TRBV4-3 to TRBJ2-7; D not resolved. Sample: peripheral blood. The CDR3 DNA reads as TGCGCCAGCAGCCAAGATAGCTACGAGCAGTACTTC. Its translation is CASSQDSYEQYF.